Presented here are 7 T cell receptor beta chains from one specimen sequenced in a study of T cells after posttransplantation cyclophosphamide. Here immunoSEQ multiplex PCR was the method, and the copy in TCRdb shows in-frame clones only, minus some. The sample contains tens of thousands of clones, none of them singletons. Sequencing was performed on PBMCs. These receptors were obtained from a woman aged 45 to 65 in good health and a related stem cell transplant donor.

There are many counts of this clone. The chain is built from TRBV10-3 and TRBJ2-1, with D possibly matching TRBD1 (6 bases). The V end was cut by 4 bases, the J end by 5 bases, with 15 bases between. Germline V gives CDR1 ENHRY, CDR2 SYGVKD. The CDR3 contains 15 residues. CDR3 in amino acids: CAISVFQDSNNEQFF. The CDR3 coding sequence is TGTGCCATCAGTGTTTTTCAGGACAGCAACAATGAGCAGTTCTTC.

This clone was counted at least ten times. The rearrangement links TRBV28 to TRBJ2-7; 10 positions agree with TRBD2. The ends lost 6 bases at V and 2 bases at J; junction bases unmatched: 4. This CDR3 is 14 amino acids long. The germline gives CDR1 MDHEN, CDR2 SYDVKM. The CDR3 reads CASRLAGAPYEQYF. The CDR3 DNA reads TGTGCCAGCAGGCTAGCGGGAGCCCCCTACGAGCAGTACTTC.

This clone has ten or more counts. The genes are TRBV2 and TRBJ2-1, with 10 bases matching TRBD2. The CDR3 runs 13 residues. After removal of 9 bases from V and 7 bases from J, the junction contained 6 bases not matched to a gene. Germline CDR1 is SNHLY and CDR2 is FYNNEI. In nucleotides, the CDR3 is TGTGCCAGAAAAAAACTAGCGGGGAATGAGCAGTTCTTC. Translated, it gives CARKKLAGNEQFF.

This clone has at least ten counts. The chain has TRBV27 and TRBJ2-6, with 10 bases identical to TRBD1. CDR3 size: 17 residues. The V gene's germline CDR1 is MNHEY and CDR2 SMNVEV (reference sequence). V shed 5 bases, J shed 0 bases, and the junction held 4 bases outside the gene matches. Here the CDR3 DNA reads TGTGCCAGCAGTGGGACAGGGGTCTACTCTGGGGCCAACGTCCTGACTTTC. Its translation is CASSGTGVYSGANVLTF.

This clone was detected ten times or more. For the CDR3, the DNA is TGTGCCAGCAGCGTAAGCCCCACTTTACCAGGGGCGTCCTACGAGCAGTACTTC. Translating gives CASSVSPTLPGASYEQYF. The chain couples TRBV9 to TRBJ2-7; D possibly corresponds to TRBD1 (6 bases). V was shortened by 1 base and J by 1 base, with 21 bases between the two germline ends. The CDR3 spans 18 residues. Germline assignment: CDR1 SGDLS and CDR2 YYNGEE.

This clone was counted only a few times. This chain links TRBV5-1 with TRBJ2-5, with D possibly matching TRBD1 (5 bases). In germline, CDR1 is SGHRS, CDR2 YFSETQ. The CDR3 has 13 residues. Trimming pared 1 base from V and 2 bases from J, leaving 6 bases between. CDR3 nucleotides: TGCGCCAGCAGCTTGCAGGGTCAAGAGACCCAGTACTTC. Translation: CASSLQGQETQYF.

At least ten counts were recorded for this clone. The gene calls are TRBV5-1 and TRBJ2-7; 10 bases line up with TRBD2. The germline gives CDR1 SGHRS, CDR2 YFSETQ. V lost 4 bases, J lost 4 bases, and 11 bases stayed unmatched. The CDR3 has 16 amino acids. DNA of the CDR3: TGCGCCAGCAGCGTCCTCTCTAGCGGGAGTACGTACGAGCAGTACTTC. It translates to CASSVLSSGSTYEQYF.